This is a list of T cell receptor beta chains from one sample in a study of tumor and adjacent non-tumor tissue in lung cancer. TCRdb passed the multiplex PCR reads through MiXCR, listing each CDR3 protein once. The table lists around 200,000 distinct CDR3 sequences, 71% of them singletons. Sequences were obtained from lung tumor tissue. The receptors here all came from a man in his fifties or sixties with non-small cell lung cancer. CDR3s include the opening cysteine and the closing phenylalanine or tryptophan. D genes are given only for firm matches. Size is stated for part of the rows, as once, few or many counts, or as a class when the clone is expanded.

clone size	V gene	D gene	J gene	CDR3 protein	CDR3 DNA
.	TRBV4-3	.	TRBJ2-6	CTNSPEAVSGANVLTF	TGCACCAACAGCCCAGAGGCGGTGTCTGGGGCCAACGTCCTGACTTTC
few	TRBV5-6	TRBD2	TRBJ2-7	CTSKPLREGYEQYF	TGTACCAGCAAACCCCTTCGGGAGGGCTACGAGCAGTATTTC
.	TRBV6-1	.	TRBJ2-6	CASRRDFQAGANVLTF	TGTGCCAGCAGACGGGACTTTCAGGCCGGGGCCAACGTCCTGACTTTC
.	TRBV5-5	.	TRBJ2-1	CASSVSWDEQFF	TGTGCCAGCAGCGTGAGCTGGGATGAGCAGTTCTTT
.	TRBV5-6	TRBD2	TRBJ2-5	CASSSLAGAGETQYF	TGTGCCAGCAGCTCATTAGCGGGGGCGGGGGAGACCCAGTACTTC
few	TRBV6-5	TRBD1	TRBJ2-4	CASSSRTGPQNIQYF	TGTGCCAGCAGCTCACGGACAGGGCCCCAAAACATTCAGTACTTC
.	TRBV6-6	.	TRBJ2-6	CASSQSGANVLTF	TGTGCCAGCAGTCAATCTGGGGCCAACGTCCTGACTTTC
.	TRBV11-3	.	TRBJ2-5	CVSSLLEVQETQYF	TGTGTCAGTAGCTTGCTCGAGGTCCAAGAGACCCAGTACTTC
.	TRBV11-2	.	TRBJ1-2	CANSLLRGLFAF	TGTGCCAACAGCTTATTGCGGGGGTTATTCGCCTTC
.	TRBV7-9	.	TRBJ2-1	CASSLRVHEQFF	TGTGCCAGCAGCTTAAGAGTCCATGAGCAGTTCTTC
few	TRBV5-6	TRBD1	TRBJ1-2	CASSSTGTPYYGYTF	TGTGCCAGCAGCTCGACAGGGACGCCCTACTATGGCTACACCTTC
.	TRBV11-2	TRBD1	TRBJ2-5	CASGPRDSYMETQYF	TGTGCCAGCGGCCCTCGGGACAGCTACATGGAGACCCAGTACTTC
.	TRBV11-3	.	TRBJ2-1	CASSLEAGRSNEQFF	TGTGCCAGCAGCCTCGAGGCGGGGCGAAGCAATGAGCAGTTCTTC
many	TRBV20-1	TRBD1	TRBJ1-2	CSANRQGGYGYTF	TGCAGTGCGAACCGACAGGGGGGCTATGGCTACACCTTC
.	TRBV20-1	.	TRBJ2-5	CNARGAEETQYF	TGCAATGCTAGAGGGGCTGAAGAGACCCAGTACTTC
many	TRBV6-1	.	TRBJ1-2	CASRSTGLYGYTF	TGTGCCAGCAGATCGACTGGATTATATGGCTACACCTTC
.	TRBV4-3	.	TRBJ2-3	CASSFGGARDTQYF	TGCGCCAGCAGCTTCGGGGGCGCGAGAGATACGCAGTATTTT
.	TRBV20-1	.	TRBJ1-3	CSARAPVGLGGESGNTIYF	TGCAGTGCTAGAGCCCCTGTGGGGTTGGGGGGTGAATCTGGAAACACCATATATTTT
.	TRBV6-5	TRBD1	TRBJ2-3	CASSPLDRVAHTQYF	TGTGCCAGCAGCCCCCTTGACAGGGTAGCACATACGCAGTATTTT
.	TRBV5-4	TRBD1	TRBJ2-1	CSSILQTQGAAYNEQFF	TGTTCCAGCATCCTACAGACTCAGGGGGCAGCCTACAATGAGCAGTTCTTC
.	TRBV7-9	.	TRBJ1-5	CASSLETNNQPQHF	TGTGCCAGCAGCTTAGAAACCAACAATCAGCCCCAGCATTTT
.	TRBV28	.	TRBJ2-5	CASSFAWETQYF	TGTGCCAGCAGTTTCGCGTGGGAGACCCAATACTTC
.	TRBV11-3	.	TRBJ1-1	CASSLPTLTEDLF	TGTGCCAGCAGCTTACCAACCCTCACTGAAGATCTCTTT
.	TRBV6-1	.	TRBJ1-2	CASTTTPRDYGYTF	TGTGCCAGCACCACAACACCCAGGGACTATGGTTACACCTTC
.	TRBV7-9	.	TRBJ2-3	CASNLGAASTDTQYF	TGCGCCAGCAACTTAGGGGCAGCTAGCACAGATACGCAGTATTTT
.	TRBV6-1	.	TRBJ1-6	CASSENGIFSPLHF	TGTGCCAGCAGTGAAAATGGTATTTTCTCACCCCTCCACTTT
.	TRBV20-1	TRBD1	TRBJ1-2	CSARTGEADGYAF	TGCAGTGCTCGGACAGGGGAGGCAGATGGCTACGCCTTC
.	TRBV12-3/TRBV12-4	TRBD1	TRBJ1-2	CASSTSDRAVYGCTF	TGTGCCAGCAGTACCTCGGACAGGGCCGTCTATGGCTGCACCTTC